The present TCR beta chain was sequenced within a study of OX40 agonist ivuxolimab in advanced cancers. The data were produced by immunoSEQ multiplex PCR, yet TCRdb's version contains in-frame clones alone and is incomplete. The profile covers tens of thousands of clones, with around nine tenths appearing a single time and about 13% taken by the ten largest. V shed 6 bases and J 5 bases; nucleotides not matched to a gene: 14. The CDR3 covers 17 residues. CDR1 is LGHNA, CDR2 YNFKEQ, per germline. The clonotype comes from an adult with an advanced solid tumor such as melanoma, head and neck, liver or kidney cancer. Specimen: CD4+ or CD8+ T cells sorted from blood, collected in a trial of the OX40 agonist ivuxolimab. This sequence joins TRBV4-2 and TRBJ2-1, with 9 bases identical to TRBD2. CDR3: CASSKVAGEFIHNEQFF. The CDR3 nucleotides are TGTGCCAGCAGTAAAGTAGCGGGAGAGTTTATCCACAATGAGCAGTTCTTC.